The count of the clone carrying this TCR beta chain is one. Time point given: pre-treatment baseline. Blood was drawn before treatment and at week 3 after checkpoint blockade. These data come from a study of blood T cell dynamics during melanoma immunotherapy. The V gene's germline CDR1 is LGHNA and CDR2 YNFKEQ. The CDR3 spans 18 residues. The trim removed 4 bases at V and 2 bases at J, leaving 8 bases unmatched. The table came from immunoSEQ multiplex PCR; TCRdb's copy has only in-frame clones and leaves some out. The data contain some 11,000 clones, over 65% of them singletons. Material: blood, obtained from a patient treated with checkpoint blockade. The receptor was derived from a human donor with melanoma. J is TRBJ2-2 and V is TRBV4-2, with 12 bases fitting TRBD2. The CDR3 DNA reads TGTGCCAGCAGCCCCGGACGACTAGCGGGGGCAAACACCGGGGAGCTGTTTTTT. Encoded protein: CASSPGRLAGANTGELFF.